The 3 T cell receptor beta chains given below trace back to one sample, sequenced in a study of T cells in Graves' hyperthyroidism and ophthalmopathy. The CDR3 regions of TCR beta were amplified from RNA transcripts. The HTBI set primed first-round TCR CDR3 RT-PCR. TCRdb re-called the multiplex PCR reads through MiXCR, storing one row per CDR3 protein. The profile shows around 580,000 distinct CDR3 sequences, over 15% of them singletons. The sequencing sample was made of blood. Every receptor here comes from a woman aged 18-35 years with Graves' hyperthyroidism.

This clonotype was seen at least ten times. This sequence joins TRBV7-9 and TRBJ2-5; D not certain. Germline loops: CDR1 SEHNR, CDR2 FQNEAQ (reference sequence). The germline V and J ends were trimmed by 5 bases and 1 base, with 5 bases remaining between them. There are 12 residues in the CDR3. CDR3 DNA: TGTGCCAGCAGCCTCACCCAAGAGACCCAGTACTTC. Its protein is CASSLTQETQYF.

In this sample, this clonotype turned up many times. The chain has TRBV5-1 and TRBJ1-4, with no clear D. The length of the CDR3 is 13 residues. Germline values: CDR1 SGHRS, CDR2 YFSETQ. V lost 0 bases and J 2 bases, leaving 2 bases between the germline ends. CDR3 residues: CASSLDTNEKLFF. The CDR3 region has the DNA TGCGCCAGCAGCTTGGACACTAATGAAAAACTGTTTTTT. Filled out from reference TRBV5-1 and TRBJ1-4, the complete variable domain reads KAGVTQTPRYLIKTRGQQVTLSCSPISGHRSVSWYQQTPGQGLQFLFEYFSETQRNKGNFPGRFSGRQFSNSRSEMNVSTLELGDSALYLCASSLDTNEKLFFGSGTQLSVL.

In this sample, this clonotype turned up many times. The J gene is TRBJ2-3, the V gene TRBV10-3, with a possible D match to TRBD2 (5 bases). Germline V lookup: CDR1 ENHRY, CDR2 SYGVKD. Trimming took 0 bases from V and 1 from J, leaving 5 bases between them. The CDR3 is 14 residues long. The CDR3 loop is CAISESRGTDTQYF. In DNA form, the CDR3 reads TGTGCCATCAGTGAGTCGAGGGGCACAGATACGCAGTATTTT.